Detailed here is one T cell receptor (beta chain). The assay was immunoSEQ multiplex PCR, and TCRdb's table has in-frame clones only and misses some. The sample shows fewer than 95,000 clones, over 65% of them seen only once. This entry belongs to a study of control samples from healthy donors and cancer patients. Germline V gene lookup returns CDR1 MNHEY and CDR2 SMNVEV (reference sequence). The CDR3 has 15 residues. V was clipped by 3 bases and J by 4 bases, with 14 bases between them. The gene calls are TRBV27 and TRBJ2-3; possibly TRBD2 for D (5 bases). The receptor comes from a woman aged 40 to 50 in good health. The sample was blood. DNA for the CDR3: TGTGCCAGCAGTTTGGCTAGCTTGAGTTCAGATACGCAGTATTTT. Translating gives CASSLASLSSDTQYF.